The T cell receptor (beta chain) under discussion was sequenced for a study of blood T cell repertoires in COVID-19. Study details: COVID-19 samples, acute and convalescent, were from the United States, Italy and Spain. T cells, B-cell-depleted T cells, or PBMCs provided the cDNA or gDNA that served as material.

As originally analysed: From reference gene primer amplification, estimates of nucleated cell counts were derived. Produced via immunoSEQ multiplex PCR; TCRdb's table is partial and in-frame only. V and J calls and clone size are copied from that table; D and trimming were computed from the DNA. The data show about 81,000 clones, roughly four fifths seen once. Trimming took off 3 bases at V and 0 bases at J, with 5 bases between the two ends. Germline CDR1 is SGHDN and CDR2 is FVKESK. The CDR3 is 13 residues long. The clonotype was recovered from a human donor in a cohort sampled during active COVID-19. The sample consisted of peripheral blood. This chain links TRBV14 with TRBJ1-2; D unclear. CDR3 residues: CASSQGPNYGYTF. The CDR3 DNA follows: TGTGCCAGCAGCCAGGGCCCTAACTATGGCTACACCTTC.